The rows below give T cell receptor beta chains drawn from one sample of a study of CD8+ T cells in alopecia areata. Profiling relied on immunoSEQ multiplex PCR, and the TCRdb table lists in-frame clones only, not all of them. The sample records approximately 150,000 clones, 45% to 60% being singletons. The sample consisted of CD4+ T cells sorted from blood, taken at week 0. The receptors originated from a human donor with alopecia areata. The CDR3 runs from the conserved cysteine through the conserved F or W. A D gene is named only where the DNA matches it firmly. Clone size appears in some rows only: once, few, many, or a class for an expanded clone.

clone_size d_call j_call v_call cdr3_nt cdr3_aa
- - TRBJ1-5 TRBV9 TGTGCCAGCAGCAACGGGAATCAGCCCCAGCATTTT CASSNGNQPQHF
- - TRBJ1-2 TRBV4-2 TGTGCCAGCAGCCAGTTAACCAGGGAAAACTATGGCTACACCTTC CASSQLTRENYGYTF
- - TRBJ2-5 TRBV5-1 TGCGCCAGCAGCTTGGGACCGTCCGGGCAAGAGACCCAGTACTTC CASSLGPSGQETQYF
few - TRBJ2-2 TRBV11-2 TGTGCCAGCAGCTTAGACCAGTCGGGCACCGGGGAGCTGTTTTTT CASSLDQSGTGELFF
- - TRBJ1-5 TRBV7-2 TGTGCCAGCAGCTTTTGGAGCGATCAGCCCCAGCATTTT CASSFWSDQPQHF
- TRBD2 TRBJ2-7 TRBV5-1 TGCGCCAGCAGGGACACTAGCGGGAGTCTTCACGAGCAGTACTTC CASRDTSGSLHEQYF
- - TRBJ1-2 TRBV27 TGTGCCAGCAGTTTAGGCCCCGGGGGGAATGGCTACACCTTC CASSLGPGGNGYTF
few TRBD2 TRBJ2-1 TRBV5-1 TGCGCCAGCAGCTTGGCGACTAGCGGGAGTGGGGTAGTAAATGAGCAGTTCTTC CASSLATSGSGVVNEQFF
few - TRBJ1-1 TRBV9 TGTGCCAGCAGCGTAGGGGCGGGAACTGAAGCTTTCTTT CASSVGAGTEAFF
few - TRBJ2-7 TRBV7-2 TGTGCCAGCAGCTTAGGGGCAGGACTGGGCTCCTACGAGCAGTACTTC CASSLGAGLGSYEQYF
few TRBD2 TRBJ2-3 TRBV28 TGTGCCAGCAGTCCGCCTAGCGGGAGGACAGATACGCAGTATTTT CASSPPSGRTDTQYF
- - TRBJ2-5 TRBV5-4 TGTGCCAGCAGCTTGGTCTCAACCCAAGAGACCCAGTACTTC CASSLVSTQETQYF
once TRBD2 TRBJ2-5 TRBV27 TGTGCTAACACCCTCGGCCCTAGCGGCACGGGGACCCAGTACTTC CANTLGPSGTGTQYF
once - TRBJ1-1 TRBV7-9 TGTGCCAGCAGCTCCCCGGGGGCGTTGGGTGAAGCTTTCTTT CASSSPGALGEAFF
- - TRBJ2-3 TRBV7-8 TGTGCCAGCAGCTCACAGGGTCTTAGCACAGATACGCAGTATTTT CASSSQGLSTDTQYF
- TRBD2 TRBJ2-5 TRBV2 TGTGCCAGCAGTCGGGGGGGGGAGACCCAGTACTTC CASSRGGETQYF
- - TRBJ1-1 TRBV6-5 TGTGCCAGCAGCCCCACCTTCCGGGCCACTGAAGCTTTCTTT CASSPTFRATEAFF
- - TRBJ2-1 TRBV4-3 TGCGCCAGCAGCTCGAGGTCGGACAATGAGCAGTTCTTC CASSSRSDNEQFF
- - TRBJ1-1 TRBV9 TGTGCCAGCAGCGCAGACCTTGGGGCGCGGGGGACTGAAGCTTTCTTT CASSADLGARGTEAFF
- - TRBJ2-7 TRBV4-3 TGCGCCAGCAGCCAAGATCTTCGTGGGGGCTACGAGCAGTACTTC CASSQDLRGGYEQYF
once - TRBJ2-1 TRBV7-9 TGTGCCAGTAAGGGCAGGTCCAATGAGCAGTTCTTC CASKGRSNEQFF
- - TRBJ2-5 TRBV15 TGTGCCACCAGCAGGACAGGGAGGTTACAAGAGACCCAGTACTTC CATSRTGRLQETQYF
- - TRBJ1-2 TRBV7-9 TGTGCCAGCAGCCTTTGGGACAATGGCTACACCTTC CASSLWDNGYTF
- - TRBJ2-2 TRBV5-1 TGCGCCAGCAGCACCACAGGGAACGGGGAGCTGTTTTTT CASSTTGNGELFF
- TRBD1 TRBJ2-5 TRBV5-1 TGCGCCAGCAGCCAGACGACAGGGAGAGAGACCCAGTACTTC CASSQTTGRETQYF
few TRBD1 TRBJ2-7 TRBV5-7 TGTGCCAGCAGCACCGACAGGGGAGTCGAGCAGTACTTC CASSTDRGVEQYF
- TRBD2 TRBJ2-5 TRBV5-1 TGCGCCAGCAGCTTGGTGGCTAGCGGGAAGGCCCAGTACTTC CASSLVASGKAQYF
few - TRBJ2-5 TRBV7-2 TGTGCCAGCAGCTTAACTTATCGGGAGACCCAGTACTTC CASSLTYRETQYF
- - TRBJ2-5 TRBV5-1 TGCGCCAGCAGCTTGGCGGGGCCGAGCAAGGGGGAGACCCAGTACTTC CASSLAGPSKGETQYF
- - TRBJ2-5 TRBV18 TGTGCCAGCTCACCACCGGGCGGAGAGACCCAGTACTTC CASSPPGGETQYF
- - TRBJ2-7 TRBV29-1 TGCAGCGTTGAGGGTGGGGGAGACGAGCAGTACTTC CSVEGGGDEQYF
- - TRBJ1-2 TRBV7-9 TGTGCCAGCACCGGGGGGTCTCGGGGCTACACCTTC CASTGGSRGYTF
- - TRBJ1-1 TRBV29-1 TGCAGCGTTGCCCGGAGGGACACTGAAGCTTTCTTT CSVARRDTEAFF
- - TRBJ1-1 TRBV29-1 TGCAGCGGGGGTTTCCGGTCGAACACTGAAGCTTTCTTT CSGGFRSNTEAFF
- TRBD2 TRBJ2-7 TRBV29-1 TGCAGCGTCAAAACCGGGACTAGCTCCTACGAGCAGTACTTC CSVKTGTSSYEQYF
few TRBD1 TRBJ2-2 TRBV30 TGTGCCTGGAGTGAAGGGACAGGGGTTACCGGGGAGCTGTTTTTT CAWSEGTGVTGELFF
- - TRBJ1-5 TRBV2 TGTGCCAGCAGTGAAGGCCCAAGACGGCCCCAGCATTTT CASSEGPRRPQHF
- - TRBJ2-3 TRBV29-1 TGCAGCGTTCACAGGACTGATACGCAGTATTTT CSVHRTDTQYF
- - TRBJ2-1 TRBV2 TGTGCCAGCAGTGAAGGGCAGAAGAATGAGCAGTTCTTC CASSEGQKNEQFF
- - TRBJ2-7 TRBV7-2 TGTGCCAGCAGCTTACAGGCACGAGGCGGCTACGAGCAGTACTTC CASSLQARGGYEQYF
- - TRBJ2-5 TRBV7-2 TGTGCCAGCACCTACCAAGAGCAAGGGACCCAGTACTTC CASTYQEQGTQYF